The 25 T cell receptor beta chains below all came from one sample that was sequenced in a study of T cells after yellow fever vaccination. Via MiXCR, TCRdb re-called the 5' RACE reads, giving one row per CDR3 protein. The sample lists some 340,000 distinct CDR3 sequences; roughly 10% were seen once. This specimen consisted of CD4+ T cells sorted from PBMCs, obtained 45 days after the yellow fever booster vaccination. Source of these receptors: a man younger than 30 who received the YFV17D yellow fever vaccine.

This clonotype was seen more than once but under ten times. The gene calls are TRBV10-2 and TRBJ2-7, with TRBD1 identical over 8 bases. This CDR3 comprises 14 residues. Germline values: CDR1 WSHSY, CDR2 SAAADI. Unmatched junction bases numbered 9, after V lost 7 bases and J lost 4 bases. The CDR3 DNA sequence: TGCGCCAGCAAGCTGGTCCAGGGGGCTTACGAGCAGTACTTC. Protein product: CASKLVQGAYEQYF.

This chain connects TRBV6-2 or TRBV6-3 to TRBJ2-2; no definite D call. This CDR3 has 17 amino acids. V lost 2 bases and J 4 bases, leaving 17 bases between the germline ends. CDR1 MNHEY and CDR2 SVGEGT come from the germline V gene. The CDR3 is CASSYGPYRITTGELFF. The CDR3 DNA reads TGTGCCAGCAGTTACGGCCCGTACAGAATTACCACCGGGGAGCTGTTTTTT.

This clonotype was seen ten or more times. The chain has TRBV5-4 and TRBJ1-3; no clear D gene. Trimming removed 2 bases at V and 0 bases at J, with 6 bases between. This CDR3 contains 14 residues. Germline V gene sequence: CDR1 SGHNT, CDR2 YYREEE (reference sequence). The CDR3: CASSLGVSGNTIYF. Here the CDR3 DNA reads TGTGCCAGCAGCTTAGGAGTCTCTGGAAACACCATATATTTT.

This clonotype was seen ten or more times. This chain joins TRBV3-1 and TRBJ2-4, with 12 bases identical to TRBD2. Per germline, CDR1 LGHDT and CDR2 YNNKEL (reference sequence). V dropped 4 bases and J dropped 0; count of bases not matched to a gene: 1. The CDR3 runs to 16 residues. Here the CDR3 reads CASSPGLAGAKNIQYF. The CDR3 coding sequence is TGTGCCAGCAGCCCGGGACTAGCGGGAGCCAAAAACATTCAGTACTTC.

This clonotype was counted many times. The J gene is TRBJ2-7, the V gene TRBV3-1; a weak D match, TRBD2 (6 bases). Per the germline V gene, CDR1 is LGHDT and CDR2 is YNNKEL (reference sequence). The length of the CDR3 is 14 residues. Trimming stripped 1 base from V and 6 bases from J, with 13 bases between. In DNA form, the CDR3 reads TGTGCCAGCAGCCAAGGGATGCGAGCGGGCGAGCAGTACGTC. Amino acid sequence: CASSQGMRAGEQYV.

This clonotype was observed a few times. The chain recombines TRBV6-2 or TRBV6-3 with TRBJ2-3; D perhaps matches TRBD2 (5 bases). Germline CDR1 MNHEY, CDR2 SVGEGT. The CDR3 length is 11 residues. The V end was cut by 6 bases, the J end by 6 bases, with 7 bases between. This chain's CDR3 is CASSGMDTQYF. As DNA, the CDR3 is TGTGCCAGCAGCGGGATGGATACGCAGTATTTT.

In its sample, this clonotype was seen a few times. The CDR3 protein is CASSTTPRGGQETQYF. In nucleotides, the CDR3 is TGCGCCAGCAGCACCACCCCCCGGGGGGGTCAAGAGACCCAGTACTTC. V is TRBV5-1 and J is TRBJ2-5; TRBD2 agrees at 8 bases. Germline V lookup: CDR1 SGHRS, CDR2 YFSETQ. The trim removed 4 bases at V and 2 bases at J, leaving 10 bases unmatched. CDR3 length: 16 residues.

A note on this clonotype: A much larger clone differs by one base, so this may be a read error. The V call is TRBV29-1, the J call TRBJ2-7, with D perhaps being TRBD1 or TRBD2 (5 bases each). Germline CDR1 SQVTM, CDR2 ANQGSEA. The CDR3 contains 11 residues. V was clipped by 7 bases and J by 7 bases, with 14 bases between them. The CDR3 loop is CSAYGTGEQYF. In DNA form, the CDR3 reads TGCAGCGCTTACGGGACGGGGGAGCAGTACTTC.

The chain employs TRBV7-9 and TRBJ2-2, with D possibly being TRBD1 (6 bases). The germline V gene has CDR1 SEHNR and CDR2 FQNEAQ (reference sequence). The CDR3 is 18 amino acids. The ends were cut back, 0 bases at V and 0 bases at J, with 14 bases in the middle. The CDR3 nucleotides are TGTGCCAGCAGCTTAGCGGGCAGGGGCTACTCGAACACCGGGGAGCTGTTTTTT. It specifies CASSLAGRGYSNTGELFF.

The chain links TRBV2 to TRBJ2-7, with 7 bases lining up with TRBD2. The CDR3 sequence is 14 residues long. CDR1 is SNHLY, CDR2 FYNNEI, per germline. Trimming took 10 bases from V and 3 from J; bases not matched to a gene: 12. The CDR3 nucleotides are TGTGCCACCCGGGAGGATACGGACGTCTACGAGCAGTACTTC. Encoded protein: CATREDTDVYEQYF.

This sequence joins TRBV7-2 and TRBJ2-5, with D maybe TRBD2 (5 bases). The CDR3 contains 14 residues. With 5 bases removed from V and 10 bases from J, the gap between germline ends came to 20 bases. The germline V gene encodes CDR1 SGHTA and CDR2 FQGNSA. CDR3 in amino acids: CASSTSRERGNQYF. The CDR3 DNA is TGTGCCAGCAGCACGTCGAGGGAGCGTGGAAACCAGTACTTC.

The chain joins TRBV5-1 to TRBJ2-2; D remains ambiguous. CDR3 length: 15 residues. Germline-derived CDR1 and CDR2 are SGHRS and YFSETQ. The V gene lost 1 base and the J gene lost 1 base, with 8 bases spanning the gap. CDR3 coding DNA: TGCGCCAGCAGCTTGCCTAGGGAGAACACCGGGGAGCTGTTTTTT. Amino acid sequence: CASSLPRENTGELFF.

This clonotype turned up a few times. CDR3 amino acids: CASSLIVGRAFF. In DNA form, the CDR3 reads TGTGCCAGCAGCTTGATAGTCGGAAGAGCTTTCTTT. V and J are TRBV11-2 and TRBJ1-1; D call uncertain. Trimming shortened V by 3 bases and J by 10 bases, and 12 bases separated the two germline ends. The CDR3 runs 12 residues. The germline V gene encodes CDR1 SGHAT and CDR2 FQNNGV.

This chain uses TRBV10-3 with TRBJ2-7; TRBD2 might be the D (6 bases). CDR1 and CDR2 from the germline V gene are ENHRY and SYGVKD. V gave up 8 bases and J gave up 3 bases, with 14 bases separating them. This CDR3 comprises 13 residues. The CDR3 DNA sequence: TGTGCCATCGCAGGGACTTTTCACTACGAGCAGTACGTC. Translation: CAIAGTFHYEQYV.

At least ten counts were recorded for this clonotype. The J gene is TRBJ1-2, the V gene TRBV4-1; 7 nucleotides align to TRBD1. J was trimmed by 5 bases and V by 7 bases; bases with no gene match: 13. Germline V CDR1 and CDR2: MGHRA, YSYEKL. This CDR3 comprises 15 residues. The CDR3 sequence is CASNTGTEVPYGYTF. The CDR3 DNA sequence: TGCGCCAGCAACACCGGGACAGAAGTCCCATATGGCTACACCTTC.

The rearrangement joins TRBV5-1 to TRBJ1-1, with D maybe TRBD1 (6 bases). Germline V CDR1 and CDR2: SGHRS, YFSETQ. The CDR3 extends over 16 amino acids. Trimming shortened V by 0 bases and J by 1 base, and 13 bases separated the two germline ends. The CDR3 bases are TGCGCCAGCAGCTTGGCGTGGACAGCTCGGAACACTGAAGCTTTCTTT. As protein: CASSLAWTARNTEAFF.

This clonotype has only a few counts. The chain is built from TRBV7-8 and TRBJ1-1; D unclear. The length of the CDR3 is 15 residues. The V end lost 0 bases, the J end lost 7 bases, and 15 bases lay between the germline ends. Germline V gives CDR1 SGHVS, CDR2 FQNEAQ. CDR3 residues: CASSLAARWVDEAFF. CDR3 nucleotides: TGTGCCAGCAGCTTAGCGGCACGGTGGGTGGATGAAGCTTTCTTT.

J is TRBJ2-1 and V is TRBV5-1; D is unresolved. CDR1 SGHRS and CDR2 YFSETQ come from the germline V gene. The V end lost 3 bases, the J end lost 0 bases, and 10 bases lay between the germline ends. The length of the CDR3 is 15 residues. The CDR3 loop reads CASSSYLGSYNEQFF. CDR3 nucleotides: TGCGCCAGCAGCTCCTATCTAGGCTCCTACAATGAGCAGTTCTTC.

The chain combines TRBV6-2 or TRBV6-3 with TRBJ1-5, with 8 bases that match TRBD1. In germline, CDR1 is MNHEY, CDR2 SVGEGT. V trimming: 6 bases; J trimming: 4 bases; junction bases outside the gene matches: 8. CDR3 length equals 15 residues. This chain's CDR3 is CASSLVQGGNQPQHF. The CDR3 nucleotides are TGTGCCAGCAGCCTCGTACAGGGGGGAAATCAGCCCCAGCATTTT.

This clonotype turned up a few times. CDR3 bases: TGTGCCAGCAGCTTAGGGACTACCCACAATGAGCAGTTCTTC. Protein: CASSLGTTHNEQFF. The J gene is TRBJ2-1, the V gene TRBV7-3, with TRBD2 matching 7 bases. The ends lost 2 bases at V and 5 bases at J; junction bases unmatched: 3. From germline, CDR1 is SGHTA and CDR2 FQGTGA. The CDR3 loop spans 14 amino acids.

This clonotype appeared many times. The V gene is TRBV20-1, the J gene TRBJ2-7, with TRBD2 matching 9 bases. CDR1 and CDR2 from the germline V gene are DFQATT and SNEGSKA (reference sequence). Unmatched junction bases numbered 3, after V lost 6 bases and J lost 0 bases. The CDR3 length is 13 residues. CDR3 residues: CSALAGSSYEQYF. The CDR3 DNA is TGCAGTGCGCTAGCGGGGAGCTCCTACGAGCAGTACTTC.

This clonotype came up many times. The chain has TRBV7-8 and TRBJ2-2, with 7 bases aligning to TRBD1. Losses at the gene ends were 5 bases for V and 5 bases for J; bases not matched to a gene: 5. The CDR3 extends over 14 amino acids. Germline CDR1 SGHVS, CDR2 FQNEAQ. CDR3 region: CASSPGGSTGELFF. CDR3 nucleotide sequence: TGTGCCAGCAGCCCAGGGGGATCTACCGGGGAGCTGTTTTTT.

This chain joins TRBV9 and TRBJ2-1; D perhaps matches TRBD2 (5 bases). CDR3 length: 15 amino acids. Germline V gene data show CDR1 as SGDLS and CDR2 as YYNGEE. V was trimmed by 0 bases and J by 1 base, leaving 8 bases between them. The CDR3 region is CASSVGTRSYNEQFF. The CDR3 nucleotides read TGTGCCAGCAGCGTAGGGACTCGTTCCTACAATGAGCAGTTCTTC.

In its sample, this clonotype was seen many times. This chain connects TRBV15 to TRBJ1-1; D is possibly TRBD1 (5 bases). This CDR3 is built from 16 residues. V was clipped by 1 base and J by 1 base, with 13 bases between them. The germline CDR1 and CDR2 sequences are LNHNV and YYDKDF (reference sequence). CDR3 sequence (DNA): TGTGCCACCAGCAGAGGGTTTAACAGGAGGAACACTGAAGCTTTCTTT. Amino acid sequence: CATSRGFNRRNTEAFF. Variable domain in full (rest from reference TRBV15 and TRBJ1-1): DAMVIQNPRYQVTQFGKPVTLSCSQTLNHNVMYWYQQKSSQAPKLLFHYYDKDFNNEADTPDNFQSRRPNTSFCFLDIRSPGLGDTAMYLCATSRGFNRRNTEAFFGQGTRLTVV.

The gene calls are TRBV4-3 and TRBJ1-6, with unresolved D. This CDR3 is built from 14 residues. Germline CDR1 and CDR2: LGHNA and YSLEER. The V and J ends lost 1 base and 7 bases respectively, with 8 bases between them. CDR3 residues: CASSQGHRNSPLHF. The CDR3 DNA is TGCGCCAGCAGCCAAGGTCATCGGAATTCACCCCTCCACTTT.